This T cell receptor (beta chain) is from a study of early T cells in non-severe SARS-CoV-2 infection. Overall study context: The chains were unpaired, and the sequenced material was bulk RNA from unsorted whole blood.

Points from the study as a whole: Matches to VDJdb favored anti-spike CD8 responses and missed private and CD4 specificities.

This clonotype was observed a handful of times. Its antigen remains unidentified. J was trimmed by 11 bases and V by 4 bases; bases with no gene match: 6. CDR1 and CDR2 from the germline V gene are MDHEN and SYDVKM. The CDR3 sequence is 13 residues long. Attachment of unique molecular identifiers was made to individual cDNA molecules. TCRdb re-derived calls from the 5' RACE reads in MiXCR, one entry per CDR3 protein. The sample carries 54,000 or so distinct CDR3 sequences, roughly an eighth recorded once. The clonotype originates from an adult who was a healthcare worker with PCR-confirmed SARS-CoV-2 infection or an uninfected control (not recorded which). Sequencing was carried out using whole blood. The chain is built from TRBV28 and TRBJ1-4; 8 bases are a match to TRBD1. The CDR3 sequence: CASSSGQGGKLFF. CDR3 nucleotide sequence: TGTGCCAGCAGTTCCGGACAGGGAGGGAAACTGTTTTTT.